Following are 2 T cell receptor beta chains from one sample sequenced in a study of OX40 agonist ivuxolimab in advanced cancers. Only in-frame clones appear in the TCRdb table, and some are missing; sequencing was by immunoSEQ multiplex PCR. Found here are 100,000 to 150,000 clones, 90% of them singletons; the top ten hold 0.9% to 1.2%. Source: CD4+ or CD8+ T cells sorted from blood, taken in a trial of the OX40 agonist ivuxolimab. These receptors all stem from an adult with an advanced solid tumor such as melanoma, head and neck, liver or kidney cancer.

The genes are TRBV19 and TRBJ1-1; D unresolved. The V gene lost 1 base and the J gene lost 1 base, with 10 bases spanning the gap. Germline V gene lookup returns CDR1 LNHDA and CDR2 SQIVND (reference sequence). The CDR3 has 15 residues. CDR3 residues: CASSIAGQQNTEAFF. Written as DNA, the CDR3 is TGTGCCAGTAGTATAGCTGGCCAGCAGAACACTGAAGCTTTCTTT.

The rearrangement uses TRBV7-9 and TRBJ2-7; D unclear. The CDR3 loop spans 12 amino acids. Trimming took off 0 bases at V and 5 bases at J, with 5 bases between the two ends. Germline lookup yields CDR1 SEHNR and CDR2 FQNEAQ (reference sequence). The CDR3 nucleotides are TGTGCCAGCAGCTTAGCCGAAAACGAGCAGTACTTC. It yields the protein CASSLAENEQYF.